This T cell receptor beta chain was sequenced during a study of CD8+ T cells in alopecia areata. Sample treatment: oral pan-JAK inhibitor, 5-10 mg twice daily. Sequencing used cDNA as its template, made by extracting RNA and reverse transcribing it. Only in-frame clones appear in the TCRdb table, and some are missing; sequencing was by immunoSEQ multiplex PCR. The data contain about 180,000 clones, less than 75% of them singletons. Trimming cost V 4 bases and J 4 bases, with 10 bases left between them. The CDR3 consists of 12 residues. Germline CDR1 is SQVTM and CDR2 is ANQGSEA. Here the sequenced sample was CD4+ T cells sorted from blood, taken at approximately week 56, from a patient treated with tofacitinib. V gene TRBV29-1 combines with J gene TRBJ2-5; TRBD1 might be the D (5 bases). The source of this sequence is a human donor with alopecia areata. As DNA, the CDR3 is TGCAGCGTTGCAGGGATGGGAGAGACCCAGTACTTC. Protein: CSVAGMGETQYF.